This record concerns one T cell receptor (beta chain) sequence. Its antigen is undetermined. The authors ran a second PCR of about 6 to 11 cycles using a sample-barcoded 5' primer and a J-beta primer mix. TCRdb recomputed calls from the 5' RACE reads with MiXCR, one row per CDR3 protein. The table includes some 710,000 distinct CDR3 sequences, 46% detected once. The record originates from a study of blood T cells in healthy people across ages. The V gene lost 5 bases and the J gene lost 5 bases, with 9 bases spanning the gap. Looked up from germline, CDR1 is SSHAT and CDR2 is FNYEAQ (reference sequence). CDR3 length: 13 amino acids. Study-wide points: Older individuals had lower TCR beta diversity per million T cells (the decline was roughly linear). Donor CMV infection status was unknown, possibly confounding age-related changes in expanded clonotypes. Estimated diversity that came from one million T cells was considered an underestimate.

Staff drew around 10 milliliters of peripheral blood from each donor. This receptor was obtained from an elderly man in good health. Material: blood. The chain carries TRBV7-7 and TRBJ2-2, with a possible D match to TRBD2 (5 bases). The CDR3 DNA sequence: TGTGCCAGCAGCGAAACTAGAACCGGGGAGCTGTTTTTT. Translated: CASSETRTGELFF.